A selection of T cell receptor beta chains follows, all from one sample in a study of cytotoxic CD8 clonotypes in ibrutinib-treated CLL. Profiling relied on immunoSEQ multiplex PCR, and the TCRdb table lists in-frame clones only, not all of them. In the table there are almost 85,000 clones, 86% of which are singletons. The sample in question was PBMCs, obtained before ibrutinib treatment. Receptor source: a human donor with chronic lymphocytic leukemia. CDR3s include the opening cysteine and the closing phenylalanine or tryptophan. A D gene is named only where the DNA matches it firmly.

CDR3 protein: CASIRGRDYGYTF
CDR3 DNA: TGTGCCAGCATTCGGGGGAGGGACTATGGCTACACCTTC
V gene: TRBV6-5
J gene: TRBJ1-2
D gene: .

CDR3 protein: CASSLGGLAGGSTDTQYF
CDR3 DNA: TGTGCCAGCAGCCTGGGGGGACTAGCGGGAGGGAGCACAGATACGCAGTATTTT
V gene: TRBV5-6
J gene: TRBJ2-3
D gene: TRBD2

CDR3 protein: CASSGSPTGYHEQYF
CDR3 DNA: TGTGCCAGCAGCGGATCCCCGACAGGGTACCACGAGCAGTACTTC
V gene: TRBV9
J gene: TRBJ2-7
D gene: TRBD1

CDR3 protein: CASSSSGDRMSGYTF
CDR3 DNA: TGTGCCAGTAGTAGCTCAGGGGACAGGATGTCTGGGTACACCTTC
V gene: TRBV19
J gene: TRBJ1-2
D gene: TRBD1

CDR3 protein: CASSYSGTGGIGELFF
CDR3 DNA: TGTGCCAGCAGTTACTCCGGGACAGGGGGCATCGGGGAGCTGTTTTTT
V gene: TRBV6-5
J gene: TRBJ2-2
D gene: TRBD1

CDR3 protein: CAWSGGTGVHIQYF
CDR3 DNA: TGTGCCTGGAGTGGTGGGACAGGGGTACACATTCAGTACTTC
V gene: TRBV30
J gene: TRBJ2-4
D gene: TRBD1

CDR3 protein: CASSLGLAANTGELFF
CDR3 DNA: TGCGCCAGCAGCTTGGGACTAGCGGCGAACACCGGGGAGCTGTTTTTT
V gene: TRBV5-1
J gene: TRBJ2-2
D gene: TRBD2

CDR3 protein: CASSLWGTGGVQLVGYTF
CDR3 DNA: TGTGCCAGCAGTTTATGGGGGACAGGGGGCGTTCAGTTAGTAGGCTACACCTTC
V gene: TRBV27
J gene: TRBJ1-2
D gene: TRBD1

CDR3 protein: CASSLPDRGQETQYF
CDR3 DNA: TGTGCCAGCAGCTTGCCGGACAGGGGACAAGAGACCCAGTACTTC
V gene: TRBV5-4
J gene: TRBJ2-5
D gene: TRBD1

CDR3 protein: CASSAPKGAGEEEQYF
CDR3 DNA: TGTGCCAGCTCAGCCCCTAAGGGGGCGGGAGAGGAAGAGCAGTACTTC
V gene: TRBV18
J gene: TRBJ2-7
D gene: .

CDR3 protein: CASSPFVGQGPYEQYF
CDR3 DNA: TGTGCCAGCAGCCCCTTTGTTGGACAGGGGCCCTACGAGCAGTACTTC
V gene: TRBV5-6
J gene: TRBJ2-7
D gene: TRBD1

CDR3 protein: CASSFGTRQEGYTF
CDR3 DNA: TGCGCCAGCAGCTTCGGGACACGGCAAGAGGGCTACACCTTC
V gene: TRBV5-1
J gene: TRBJ1-2
D gene: .